Described below is a single T cell receptor (beta chain) sequence and its context. Cohort assignment relied on participant-reported clinical history. These data originate in a study of blood T cell repertoires in COVID-19. Study information: The analysed material was cDNA or gDNA that came from T cells, B-cell-depleted T cells, or PBMCs.

The assay was immunoSEQ multiplex PCR, and TCRdb's table has in-frame clones only and misses some. The data hold more than 300,000 clones, with about 85% observed a single time. After removal of 4 bases from V and 4 bases from J, the junction contained 5 bases not matched to a gene. The germline gives CDR1 MRHNA, CDR2 SNTAGT. The CDR3 runs to 14 residues. Material: PBMCs or T cells enriched from blood (not recorded which). This clonotype was obtained from a woman aged 25 to 39 who had recovered from COVID-19. The J gene is TRBJ1-1, the V gene TRBV6-4, with 8 bases lining up with TRBD1. The DNA of the CDR3 is TGTGCCAGCAGTGCAGGGGGCGCGAGCACTGAAGCTTTCTTT. Translated: CASSAGGASTEAFF.